This TCR beta chain was profiled in a study of shared clonotypes between healthy human individuals. As to this clone: The antigen is not known.

Germline CDR1 is WSHSY and CDR2 is SAAADI. The CDR3 runs 15 residues. Trimming cost V 6 bases and J 3 bases, with 15 bases left between them. Using immunoSEQ multiplex PCR, the repertoire was profiled, and TCRdb retains in-frame clones only, with some absent. The sample includes some 1,600,000 clones, about 98% of them seen just once. Study results and limitations: As a rule, naive subsets had a larger estimated richness than memory subsets.

The sample comprised naive CD4+ T cells sorted from blood. The sample's subset: CD45RA+ positively selected. The receptor's source is a man aged 30 to 39 in good health. The gene calls are TRBV10-2 and TRBJ2-1; D is ambiguous. CDR3 region: CASREALERYNEQFF. The CDR3 DNA is TGCGCCAGCAGAGAGGCTTTAGAACGCTACAATGAGCAGTTCTTC.